This entry lists 22 T cell receptor beta chains sequenced from one sample in a study of PD-1 blockade in classical Hodgkin lymphoma. Time point reported: cycle 4 day 1 (C4D1), after five to seven weeks of nivolumab. In every patient, relapse followed autologous stem cell transplantation, while exposure to brentuximab vedotin differed. The method was immunoSEQ multiplex PCR; TCRdb's version includes in-frame clones alone and lacks a portion of them. The repertoire holds roughly 50,000 clones, with around 87% as singletons. The material sequenced was peripheral blood mononuclear cells (PBMCs), taken before the fourth cycle of nivolumab. The source is a human donor with classical Hodgkin lymphoma.

The chain carries TRBV5-1 and TRBJ2-1, with a weak D call TRBD2 (7 bases). V was cut by 5 bases and J by 2 bases, with 17 bases left in between. Germline CDR1 SGHRS, CDR2 YFSETQ. This CDR3 region has 16 residues. In nucleotides, the CDR3 is TGCGCCAGCAGTGGAGGAGGGGGAGGGACCTACAATGAGCAGTTCTTC. The encoded protein is CASSGGGGGTYNEQFF.

The chain joins TRBV5-8 to TRBJ2-7; the D is unclear. V was clipped by 8 bases and J by 3 bases, with 6 bases between them. Germline assignment: CDR1 SGHTS and CDR2 YDEGEE. The CDR3 has 10 residues. The CDR3 DNA follows: TGTGCCAGTGGGTTCTACGAGCAGTACTTC. Its translation: CASGFYEQYF.

Only a few counts were recorded for this clone. This chain links TRBV5-4 with TRBJ1-5; a possible D gene is TRBD1 (5 bases). V lost 5 bases to trimming and J lost 4 bases, with 10 bases between them. From germline, CDR1 is SGHNT and CDR2 YYREEE (reference sequence). This CDR3 comprises 13 residues. The CDR3 nucleotides read TGTGCCAGCAGTTGGGGGGGAAATCAGCCCCAGCATTTT. Translation gives CASSWGGNQPQHF.

The chain employs TRBV6-5 and TRBJ1-4; a possible D gene is TRBD1 (5 bases). V was clipped by 6 bases and J by 8 bases, with 16 bases between them. The CDR3 is 14 residues long. Germline V gene lookup returns CDR1 MNHEY and CDR2 SVGAGI. CDR3 in DNA: TGTGCCAGCAGCCGATCCAGGGTTTACGAAAAACTGTTTTTT. Protein product: CASSRSRVYEKLFF.

CDR3 in DNA: TGTGCCAGCAGTTTGCGGAGCATCGTCTACAATGAGCAGTTCTTC. Its protein product is CASSLRSIVYNEQFF. The V call is TRBV27, the J call TRBJ2-1; no clear D. The CDR3 has 15 amino acids. Germline-derived CDR1 and CDR2 are MNHEY and SMNVEV (reference sequence). V was pared by 3 bases and J by 3 bases, with 12 bases between.

The rearrangement joins TRBV2 to TRBJ2-7, with TRBD1 as a possible D gene (6 bases). CDR1 SNHLY and CDR2 FYNNEI come from the germline V gene. The CDR3 totals 14 residues. The V and J ends lost 0 bases and 7 bases respectively, with 13 bases between them. The CDR3 nucleotides are TGTGCCAGCAGTGAAGCGGACAGCTTTCGGGAGCAGTACTTC. Translated, it gives CASSEADSFREQYF. Using reference TRBV2 and TRBJ2-7 for the parts outside the CDR3, the full variable domain is EPEVTQTPSHQVTQMGQEVILRCVPISNHLYFYWYRQILGQKVEFLVSFYNNEISEKSEIFDDQFSVERPDGSNFTLKIRSTKLEDSAMYFCASSEADSFREQYFGPGTRLTVT.

Only one count was recorded for this clone. The rearrangement joins TRBV6-5 to TRBJ1-2, with 8 bases lining up with TRBD1. Trimming took 5 bases from V and 6 from J; bases not matched to a gene: 8. There are 14 residues in the CDR3. Germline CDR1 reads MNHEY; CDR2 reads SVGAGI. The CDR3 reads CASSEQGARDGYTF. The CDR3 DNA follows: TGTGCCAGCAGTGAGCAGGGGGCGCGGGATGGCTACACCTTC.

The J gene is TRBJ2-3, the V gene TRBV28; 9 bases fit TRBD1. The CDR3 has 15 amino acids. Germline V gene lookup returns CDR1 MDHEN and CDR2 SYDVKM. The V gene end was trimmed by 4 bases and the J gene end by 4 bases; junction bases not matched to a gene: 6. The CDR3 loop is CASSSRTGEADTQYF. The CDR3 nucleotides read TGTGCCAGCAGTTCACGGACAGGGGAGGCAGATACGCAGTATTTT.

The genes are TRBV6-1 and TRBJ2-1; D may correspond to TRBD1 or TRBD2 (6 bases each). Trimming stripped 4 bases from V and 10 bases from J, with 20 bases between. The CDR3 has 15 residues. Germline CDR1 reads MNHNS; CDR2 reads SASEGT. Here the CDR3 reads CASSVQLSGANEQFF. The CDR3 region has the DNA TGTGCCAGCAGTGTTCAGCTTTCGGGGGCTAACGAGCAGTTCTTC.

This clone has only a few counts. Other DNA sequences in this sample translate to the same CDR3. The V call is TRBV6-5, the J call TRBJ2-7; tentatively, D is TRBD1 or TRBD2 (6 bases each). CDR1 MNHEY and CDR2 SVGAGI come from the germline V gene. V lost 0 bases to trimming and J lost 5 bases, with 8 bases between them. The length of the CDR3 is 13 residues. The CDR3 reads CASSYSEGDEQYF. CDR3 bases: TGTGCCAGCAGTTACTCGGAGGGGGACGAGCAGTACTTC.

This clone has only one observation. The CDR3 region has the DNA TGTGCCAGCAGCGTAGGCCAGCAAACCCAAGAGACCCAGTACTTC. Encoded protein: CASSVGQQTQETQYF. This chain connects TRBV9 to TRBJ2-5; no reliable D call. The CDR3 loop spans 15 amino acids. CDR1 is SGDLS, CDR2 YYNGEE, per germline. V dropped 0 bases and J dropped 1 base, with 10 bases sitting between them.

This clone was seen just once. The chain uses TRBV19 and TRBJ2-3; 8 bases align to TRBD2. V dropped 2 bases and J dropped 4; count of bases not matched to a gene: 2. CDR1 and CDR2 from the germline V gene are LNHDA and SQIVND (reference sequence). The CDR3 is 14 amino acids. CDR3 loop: CASSIQAGADTQYF. DNA for the CDR3: TGTGCCAGTAGTATACAAGCGGGAGCAGATACGCAGTATTTT.

The chain carries TRBV18 and TRBJ1-5; D uncertain. CDR3 size: 14 residues. Trimming removed 2 bases from V and 3 bases from J, with 8 bases in between. Germline CDR1 is KGHSH and CDR2 is LQKENI. This chain's CDR3 is CASSPAHLNQPQHF. The DNA for the CDR3 is TGTGCCAGCTCACCAGCCCACCTCAATCAGCCCCAGCATTTT. Variable domain in full (rest from reference TRBV18 and TRBJ1-5): NAGVMQNPRHLVRRRGQEARLRCSPMKGHSHVYWYRQLPEEGLKFMVYLQKENIIDESGMPKERFSAEFPKEGPSILRIQQVVRGDSAAYFCASSPAHLNQPQHFGDGTRLSIL.

The chain recombines TRBV9 with TRBJ2-1; 8 bases align to TRBD2. This CDR3 contains 13 residues. V gave up 2 bases and J gave up 9 bases; unmatched junction bases: 4. Germline assignment: CDR1 SGDLS and CDR2 YYNGEE. The CDR3 sequence is CASSVGAGVEQFF. DNA of the CDR3: TGTGCCAGCAGCGTGGGAGCGGGAGTTGAGCAGTTCTTC. Combining the CDR3 with reference TRBV9 and TRBJ2-1 gives the whole variable domain DSGVTQTPKHLITATGQRVTLRCSPRSGDLSVYWYQQSLDQGLQFLIQYYNGEERAKGNILERFSAQQFPDLHSELNLSSLELGDSALYFCASSVGAGVEQFFGPGTRLTVL.

This clone was recorded only once. V and J are TRBV6-5 and TRBJ2-7; D remains unclear. Trimming left V 10 bases short and J 0 bases short, with 7 bases between. The V gene's germline CDR1 is MNHEY and CDR2 SVGAGI. The CDR3 totals 11 residues. The CDR3 nucleotides are TGTGCCACCATACACTCCTACGAGCAGTACTTC. It yields the protein CATIHSYEQYF.

The chain has TRBV5-6 and TRBJ2-7, with 9 bases that match TRBD1. V was clipped by 4 bases and J by 3 bases; unmatched bases: 8. The CDR3 spans 15 residues. Germline assignment: CDR1 SGHDT and CDR2 YYEEEE. This chain's CDR3 is CASSLPGQGNYEQYF. CDR3 bases: TGTGCCAGCAGCCTTCCGGGACAGGGTAACTACGAGCAGTACTTC. The variable domain in full, with the rest retrieved from reference TRBV5-6 and TRBJ2-7, is DAGVTQSPTHLIKTRGQQVTLRCSPKSGHDTVSWYQQALGQGPQFIFQYYEEEERQRGNFPDRFSGHQFPNYSSELNVNALLLGDSALYLCASSLPGQGNYEQYFGPGTRLTVT.

V gene TRBV27 combines with J gene TRBJ2-7; D might be TRBD1 or TRBD2, each matching 6 bases. Germline values: CDR1 MNHEY, CDR2 SMNVEV (reference sequence). The V gene lost 8 bases and the J gene lost 4 bases, with 21 bases spanning the gap. The CDR3 runs to 15 residues. CDR3 bases: TGTGCCAGCGGGGGGCGGTGGCCTAGCTCTTACGAGCAGTACTTC. It codes for CASGGRWPSSYEQYF.

This clone turned up a few times. This sequence joins TRBV4-1 and TRBJ2-5; D gene unclear. Germline CDR1 and CDR2: MGHRA and YSYEKL. Trimming took off 4 bases at V and 7 bases at J, with 13 bases between the two ends. This CDR3 has 13 residues. CDR3 amino acids: CASSPIDPRTQYF. The CDR3 DNA follows: TGCGCCAGCAGCCCCATAGACCCCCGGACCCAGTACTTC.

The chain joins TRBV27 to TRBJ1-2; a weak D match, TRBD1 (6 bases). The germline gives CDR1 MNHEY, CDR2 SMNVEV (reference sequence). V was clipped by 4 bases and J by 3 bases, with 15 bases between them. The CDR3 runs 15 residues. The CDR3 DNA is TGTGCCAGCAGTTCCCCTCATACAGGGCACTATGGCTACACCTTC. Its protein product is CASSSPHTGHYGYTF.

This sequence joins TRBV11-2 and TRBJ2-4; D tentatively fits TRBD1 or TRBD2 (5 bases each). In germline, CDR1 is SGHAT, CDR2 FQNNGV. The ends were cut back, 0 bases at V and 7 bases at J, with 16 bases in the middle. The CDR3 is made up of 16 amino acids. CDR3 sequence: CASSLDAYLGDNIQYF. CDR3 in DNA: TGTGCCAGCAGCTTAGATGCGTACCTCGGGGACAACATTCAGTACTTC.

V and J are TRBV25-1 and TRBJ2-7, with D unclear. The CDR3 runs 13 residues. The V end was cut by 6 bases, the J end by 6 bases, with 15 bases between. Germline V gene lookup returns CDR1 MGHDK and CDR2 SYGVNS. The CDR3 sequence: CASRPTPTPEQYF. The CDR3 DNA reads as TGTGCCAGCAGGCCGACACCAACCCCCGAGCAGTACTTC.

This sequence joins TRBV6-5 and TRBJ1-1, with TRBD1 matching 9 bases. V gave up 7 bases and J gave up 11 bases; unmatched junction bases: 11. CDR1 and CDR2 (germline): MNHEY, SVGAGI. CDR3 length: 13 residues. The CDR3 DNA is TGTGCCAGCACCCAAACAGGGGGCTTTCGGGCTTTCTTT. This translates into CASTQTGGFRAFF.